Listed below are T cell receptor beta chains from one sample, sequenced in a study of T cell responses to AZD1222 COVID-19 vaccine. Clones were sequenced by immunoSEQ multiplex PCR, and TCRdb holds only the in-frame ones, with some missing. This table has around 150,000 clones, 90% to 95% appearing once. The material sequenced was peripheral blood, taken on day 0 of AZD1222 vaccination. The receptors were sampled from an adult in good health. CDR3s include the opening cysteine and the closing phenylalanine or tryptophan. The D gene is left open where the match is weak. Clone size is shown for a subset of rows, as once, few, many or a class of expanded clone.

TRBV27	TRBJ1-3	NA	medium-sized	CASSSYPDPVTGNTIYF	TGTGCCAGCAGTTCATACCCCGACCCCGTGACCGGTAACACCATATATTTT
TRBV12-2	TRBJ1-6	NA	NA	CASRFIFRGGRNSPLHF	TGTGCAAGTCGCTTTATTTTCCGGGGGGGGAGAAATTCACCCCTCCACTTT
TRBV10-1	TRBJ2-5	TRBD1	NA	CASSAGQGVGETQYF	TGCGCCAGCAGTGCGGGACAGGGGGTCGGGGAGACCCAGTACTTC
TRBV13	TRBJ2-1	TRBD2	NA	CASSPGLAGGYNEQFF	TGTGCCAGCAGCCCGGGACTAGCGGGGGGTTACAATGAGCAGTTCTTC
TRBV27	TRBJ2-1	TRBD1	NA	CASRDGQENNEQFF	TGTGCCAGCAGGGACGGACAGGAAAACAATGAGCAGTTCTTC
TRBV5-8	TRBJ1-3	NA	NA	CASSLGQSSGNTIYF	TGTGCCAGCAGCCTAGGACAGAGCTCTGGAAACACCATATATTTT
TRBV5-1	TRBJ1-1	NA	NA	CASIETPGATEAFF	TGCGCCAGCATCGAAACCCCAGGGGCCACTGAAGCTTTCTTT
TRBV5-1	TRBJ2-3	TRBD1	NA	CASSLTGTGGTDTQYF	TGCGCCAGCAGCTTGACCGGGACAGGGGGCACAGATACGCAGTATTTT
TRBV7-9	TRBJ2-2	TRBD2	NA	CASSLWAGGGTGELFF	TGTGCCAGCAGCTTATGGGCGGGAGGTGGAACCGGGGAGCTGTTTTTT
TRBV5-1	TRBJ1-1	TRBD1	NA	CASSPGTATAGTEAFF	TGCGCCAGCAGCCCCGGGACAGCGACAGCGGGGACTGAAGCTTTCTTT
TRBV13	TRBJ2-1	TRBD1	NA	CASSSSRQGEFNNEQFF	TGTGCCAGCAGCTCCTCACGACAGGGGGAATTCAACAATGAGCAGTTCTTC
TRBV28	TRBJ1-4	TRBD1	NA	CASSPGQGAWEKLFF	TGTGCCAGCAGCCCAGGACAGGGGGCTTGGGAAAAACTGTTTTTT
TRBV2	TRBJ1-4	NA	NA	CASSEAWRGTNEKLFF	TGTGCCAGCAGTGAAGCTTGGAGAGGAACTAATGAAAAACTGTTTTTT
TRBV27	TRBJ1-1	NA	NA	CASSITGTWVNTEAFF	TGTGCCAGCAGTATAACAGGGACTTGGGTGAACACTGAAGCTTTCTTT
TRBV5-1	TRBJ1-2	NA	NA	CASSLTSGYGYTF	TGCGCCAGCAGCTTGACGTCGGGCTATGGCTACACCTTC
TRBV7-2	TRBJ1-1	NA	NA	CASSLVGMGNTEAFF	TGTGCCAGCAGCTTAGTCGGGATGGGGAACACTGAAGCTTTCTTT
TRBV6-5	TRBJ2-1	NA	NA	CALNEDNEQFF	TGTGCCCTCAACGAGGACAATGAGCAGTTCTTC
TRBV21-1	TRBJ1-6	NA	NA	CARSQEQVGSYNSPLHF	TGTGCCAGATCTCAGGAGCAGGTAGGCTCCTATAATTCACCCCTCCACTTT
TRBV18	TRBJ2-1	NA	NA	CASSRTSQESNEQFF	TGTGCCAGCTCACGGACGTCCCAGGAAAGCAATGAGCAGTTCTTC
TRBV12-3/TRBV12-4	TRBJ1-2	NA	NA	CASMRLQGDGYTF	TGTGCCAGCATGCGATTACAGGGAGATGGCTACACCTTC
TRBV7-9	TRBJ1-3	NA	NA	CAYTINRAGNTIYF	TGTGCCTATACTATAAACAGGGCTGGAAACACCATATATTTT
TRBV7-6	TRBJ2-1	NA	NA	CASSLPYAVSYNEQFF	TGTGCCAGCAGCTTACCCTATGCCGTTAGCTACAATGAGCAGTTCTTC
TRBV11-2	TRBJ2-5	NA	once	CASSLSSGETQYF	TGTGCCAGCAGCTTGTCCTCAGGAGAGACCCAGTACTTC
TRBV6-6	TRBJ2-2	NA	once	CASSIGSNTGELFF	TGTGCCAGCAGTATCGGATCGAACACCGGGGAGCTGTTTTTT
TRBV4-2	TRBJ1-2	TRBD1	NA	CASSFRDREIYGYTF	TGTGCCAGCAGCTTTCGGGACAGGGAAATCTATGGCTACACCTTC
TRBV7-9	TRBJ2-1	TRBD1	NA	CASSSTDRGLLDEQFF	TGTGCCAGCAGCTCGACAGACAGGGGGCTTCTGGATGAGCAGTTCTTC
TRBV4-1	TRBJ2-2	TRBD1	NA	CASSQTDRGLVGELFF	TGCGCCAGCAGCCAAACGGACAGGGGATTAGTTGGGGAGCTGTTTTTT
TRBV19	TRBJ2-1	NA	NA	CASSVKLMGTEQFF	TGTGCCAGTAGTGTGAAGTTGATGGGGACTGAGCAGTTCTTC
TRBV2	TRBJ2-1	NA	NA	CASSNQPGSSASEQFF	TGTGCCAGCAGTAACCAACCGGGCTCCTCCGCCTCTGAGCAGTTCTTC
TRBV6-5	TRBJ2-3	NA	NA	CASSYQYVAGMDTQYF	TGTGCCAGCAGTTACCAGTACGTAGCCGGGATGGATACGCAGTATTTT
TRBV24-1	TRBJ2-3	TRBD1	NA	CATSEPGTDPLRAQYF	TGTGCCACCAGTGAACCCGGGACAGATCCCCTCAGAGCGCAGTATTTT
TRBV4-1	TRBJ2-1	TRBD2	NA	CASSQPLAEISYNEQFF	TGCGCCAGCAGCCAACCCCTAGCGGAGATCTCCTACAATGAGCAGTTCTTC
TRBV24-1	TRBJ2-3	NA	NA	CATSANRQYVTDTQYF	TGTGCCACCAGTGCCAACAGGCAATATGTGACAGATACGCAGTATTTT
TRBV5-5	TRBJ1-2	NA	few	CASSPPGGINGYTF	TGTGCCAGCAGCCCCCCAGGCGGCATAAATGGCTACACCTTC
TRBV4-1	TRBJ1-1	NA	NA	CASSQDQVPGGTEAFF	TGCGCCAGCAGCCAAGATCAGGTCCCCGGAGGGACTGAAGCTTTCTTT
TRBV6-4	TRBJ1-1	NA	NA	CASSQRENTEAFF	TGTGCCAGCAGCCAACGGGAGAACACTGAAGCTTTCTTT
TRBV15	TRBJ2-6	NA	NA	CATSRVNSGANVLTF	TGTGCCACCAGCAGAGTAAACTCTGGGGCCAACGTCCTGACTTTC
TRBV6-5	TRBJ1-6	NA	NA	CASSTGNSPLHF	TGTGCCAGCAGTACAGGGAATTCACCCCTCCACTTT
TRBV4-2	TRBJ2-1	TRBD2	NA	CASSQRWTSGSYNEQFF	TGTGCCAGCAGCCAACGGTGGACTAGCGGATCCTACAATGAGCAGTTCTTC
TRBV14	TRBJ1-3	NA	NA	CASSQVGSSGNTIYF	TGTGCCAGCAGCCAAGTGGGCAGCTCTGGAAACACCATATATTTT
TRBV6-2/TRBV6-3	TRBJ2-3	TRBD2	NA	CASSGLAGGSADTQYF	TGTGCCAGCAGTGGACTAGCGGGGGGGAGCGCAGATACGCAGTATTTT
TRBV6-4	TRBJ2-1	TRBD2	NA	CASSRSGLAGGNEQFF	TGTGCCAGCAGTAGATCGGGACTAGCGGGAGGCAATGAGCAGTTCTTC
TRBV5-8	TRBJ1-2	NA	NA	CASSRSGPTYGYTF	TGTGCCAGCAGCCGATCCGGACCCACTTATGGCTACACCTTC
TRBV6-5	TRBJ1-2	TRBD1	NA	CAIRSGQRIGGYTF	TGTGCCATACGCTCGGGACAGCGGATTGGTGGCTACACCTTC
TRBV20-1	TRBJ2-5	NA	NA	CSASTGNVETQYF	TGCAGTGCTAGTACAGGGAATGTTGAGACCCAGTACTTC
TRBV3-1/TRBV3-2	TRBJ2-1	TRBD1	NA	CASSHPRDRGANEQFF	TGTGCCAGCAGCCACCCGCGGGACAGGGGTGCCAATGAGCAGTTCTTC
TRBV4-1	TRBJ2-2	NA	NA	CASSLPTGAPGSGELFF	TGCGCCAGCAGCCTCCCCACGGGGGCCCCGGGCTCCGGGGAGCTGTTTTTT